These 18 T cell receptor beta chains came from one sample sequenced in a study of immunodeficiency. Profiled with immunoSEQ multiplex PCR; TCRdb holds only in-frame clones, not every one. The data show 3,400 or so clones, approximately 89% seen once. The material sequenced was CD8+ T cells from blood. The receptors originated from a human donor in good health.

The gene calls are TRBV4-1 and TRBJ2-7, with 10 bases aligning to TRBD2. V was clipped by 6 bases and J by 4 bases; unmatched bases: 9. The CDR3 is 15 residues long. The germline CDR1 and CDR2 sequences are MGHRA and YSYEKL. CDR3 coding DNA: TGCGCCAGCAGTCGTCTAGCGGGAGCGAATTACGAGCAGTACTTC. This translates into CASSRLAGANYEQYF.

CDR3 protein: CASSPTGTGAYNEQFF. The CDR3 DNA sequence: TGTGCCAGCAGCCCTACCGGGACAGGGGCCTACAATGAGCAGTTCTTC. The gene calls are TRBV7-9 and TRBJ2-1; 10 bases fit TRBD1. The V gene end was trimmed by 5 bases and the J gene end by 2 bases; junction bases not matched to a gene: 6. Germline-derived CDR1 and CDR2 are SEHNR and FQNEAQ (reference sequence). The CDR3 length is 16 residues.

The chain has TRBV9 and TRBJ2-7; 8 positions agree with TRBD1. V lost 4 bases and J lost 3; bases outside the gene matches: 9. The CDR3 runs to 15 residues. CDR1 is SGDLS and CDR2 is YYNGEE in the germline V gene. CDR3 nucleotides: TGTGCCAGCAGCCCGCGGGACAGGCAAGACTACGAGCAGTACTTC. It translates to CASSPRDRQDYEQYF.

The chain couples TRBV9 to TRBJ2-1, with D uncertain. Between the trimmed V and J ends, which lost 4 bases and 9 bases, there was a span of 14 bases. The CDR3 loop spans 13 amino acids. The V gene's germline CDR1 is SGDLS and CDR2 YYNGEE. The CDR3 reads CASSPPLGFEQFF. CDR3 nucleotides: TGTGCCAGCAGCCCGCCCCTAGGGTTTGAGCAGTTCTTC.

The CDR3 here is CACFRRERANEQFF. CDR3 sequence (DNA): TGTGCCTGCTTTCGGCGGGAGAGGGCCAATGAGCAGTTCTTC. The gene calls are TRBV28 and TRBJ2-1; TRBD2 matches at 7 bases. Germline loops: CDR1 MDHEN, CDR2 SYDVKM. CDR3 length: 14 amino acids. The junction had 13 bases not matched to a gene; V was cut back by 11 bases and J by 6 bases. The variable domain in full, completed from reference TRBV28 and TRBJ2-1, reads DVKVTQSSRYLVKRTGEKVFLECVQDMDHENMFWYRQDPGLGLRLIYFSYDVKMKEKGDIPEGYSVSREKKERFSLILESASTNQTSMYLCACFRRERANEQFFGPGTRLTVL.

The CDR3 DNA is TGTGCCAGCAGTTACACCTATTTCTCGGGCTACGAGCAGTACTTC. Amino acids: CASSYTYFSGYEQYF. The chain couples TRBV6-5 to TRBJ2-7, with unresolved D. V shed 2 bases and J shed 3 bases, with 14 bases lying between them. The germline CDR1 and CDR2 sequences are MNHEY and SVGAGI. The CDR3 runs 15 residues.

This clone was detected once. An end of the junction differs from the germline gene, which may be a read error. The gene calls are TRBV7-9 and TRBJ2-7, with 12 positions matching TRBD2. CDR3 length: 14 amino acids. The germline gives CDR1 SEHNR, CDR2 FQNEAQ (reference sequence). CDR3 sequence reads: CASSLAGGTHEQYF. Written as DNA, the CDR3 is TGTGCCAGCAGCCTAGCGGGAGGGACCCACGAGCAGTACTTC.

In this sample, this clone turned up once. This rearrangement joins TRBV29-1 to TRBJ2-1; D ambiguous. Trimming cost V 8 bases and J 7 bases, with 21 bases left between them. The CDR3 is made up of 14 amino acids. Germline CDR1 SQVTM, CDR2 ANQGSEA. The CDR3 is CSLFRRVYANEQFF. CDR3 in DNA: TGCAGCCTTTTCCGTCGCGTTTACGCAAATGAGCAGTTCTTC.

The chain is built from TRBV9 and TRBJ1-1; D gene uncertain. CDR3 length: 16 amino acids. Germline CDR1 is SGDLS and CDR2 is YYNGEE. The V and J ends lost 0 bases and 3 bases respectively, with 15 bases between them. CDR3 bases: TGTGCCAGCAGCGTAGGCGGACGATCTGGTTACACTGAAGCTTTCTTT. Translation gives CASSVGGRSGYTEAFF. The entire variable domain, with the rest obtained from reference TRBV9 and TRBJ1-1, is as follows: DSGVTQTPKHLITATGQRVTLRCSPRSGDLSVYWYQQSLDQGLQFLIQYYNGEERAKGNILERFSAQQFPDLHSELNLSSLELGDSALYFCASSVGGRSGYTEAFFGQGTRLTVV.

Written as DNA, the CDR3 is TGTGCCAGCAGCCCTTCAACGGGACAGACTAGCCAAGAGACCCAGTACTTC. It yields the protein CASSPSTGQTSQETQYF. The chain has TRBV13 and TRBJ2-5; D might be TRBD1 (7 bases). CDR1 and CDR2 (germline): PRHDT, FYEKMQ (reference sequence). The V gene lost 5 bases and the J gene lost 1 base, with 20 bases spanning the gap. This CDR3 is 17 amino acids long.

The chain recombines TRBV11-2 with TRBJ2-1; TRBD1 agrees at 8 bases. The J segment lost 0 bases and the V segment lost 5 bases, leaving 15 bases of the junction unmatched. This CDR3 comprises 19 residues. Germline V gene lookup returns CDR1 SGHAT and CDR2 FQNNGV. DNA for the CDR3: TGTGCCAGCAGCAGGCCGACAGGGGTCCTAACGTCCTCCTACAATGAGCAGTTCTTC. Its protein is CASSRPTGVLTSSYNEQFF.

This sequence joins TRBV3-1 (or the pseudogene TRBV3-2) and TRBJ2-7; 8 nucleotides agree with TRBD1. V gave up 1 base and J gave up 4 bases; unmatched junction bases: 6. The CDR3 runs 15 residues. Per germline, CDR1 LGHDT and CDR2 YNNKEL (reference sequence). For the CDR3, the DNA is TGTGCCAGCAGCCAAGCCCCCGACAGGGGATACGAGCAGTACTTC. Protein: CASSQAPDRGYEQYF.

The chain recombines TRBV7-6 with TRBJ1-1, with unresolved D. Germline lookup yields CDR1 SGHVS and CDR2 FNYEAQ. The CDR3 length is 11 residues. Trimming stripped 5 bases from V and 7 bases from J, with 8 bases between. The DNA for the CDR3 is TGTGCCAGCAGCGCCGGATTTGAAGCTTTCTTT. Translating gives CASSAGFEAFF.

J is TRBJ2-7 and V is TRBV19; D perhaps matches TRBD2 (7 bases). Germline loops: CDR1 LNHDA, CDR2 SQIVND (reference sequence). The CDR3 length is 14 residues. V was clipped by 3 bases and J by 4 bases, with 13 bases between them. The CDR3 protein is CASSIGLGTYEQYF. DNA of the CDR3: TGTGCCAGTAGTATTGGACTAGGGACATACGAGCAGTACTTC.

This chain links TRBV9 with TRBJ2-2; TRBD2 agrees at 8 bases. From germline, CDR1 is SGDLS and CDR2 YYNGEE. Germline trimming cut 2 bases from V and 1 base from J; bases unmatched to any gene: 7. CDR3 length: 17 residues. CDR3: CASSVPVAGRNTGELFF. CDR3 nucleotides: TGTGCCAGCAGCGTTCCAGTAGCGGGGAGGAACACCGGGGAGCTGTTTTTT.

The CDR3 sequence: CASSSLTGLSYNEQFF. CDR3 DNA sequence: TGTGCCAGCAGTTCACTGACAGGGCTCTCCTACAATGAGCAGTTCTTC. V and J are TRBV27 and TRBJ2-1, with 7 bases that match TRBD1. The CDR3 has 16 residues. J gave up 0 bases and V 4 bases, and 6 bases lay outside the gene matches. Germline loops: CDR1 MNHEY, CDR2 SMNVEV (reference sequence).

The CDR3 loop is CASSIEGTGGQPQHF. CDR3 in DNA: TGTGCCAGTAGTATAGAAGGGACAGGGGGTCAGCCCCAGCATTTT. The chain combines TRBV19 with TRBJ1-5; 11 bases align to TRBD1. This CDR3 contains 15 residues. CDR1 and CDR2 from the germline V gene are LNHDA and SQIVND (reference sequence). The V and J ends lost 0 bases and 6 bases, in that order; junction bases with no gene match: 1.

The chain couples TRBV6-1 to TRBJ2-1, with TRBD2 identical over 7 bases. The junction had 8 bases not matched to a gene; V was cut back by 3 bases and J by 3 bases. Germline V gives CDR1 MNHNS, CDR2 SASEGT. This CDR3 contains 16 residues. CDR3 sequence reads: CASSDPPTSVYNEQFF. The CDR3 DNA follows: TGTGCCAGCAGTGATCCCCCTACTAGCGTCTACAATGAGCAGTTCTTC.